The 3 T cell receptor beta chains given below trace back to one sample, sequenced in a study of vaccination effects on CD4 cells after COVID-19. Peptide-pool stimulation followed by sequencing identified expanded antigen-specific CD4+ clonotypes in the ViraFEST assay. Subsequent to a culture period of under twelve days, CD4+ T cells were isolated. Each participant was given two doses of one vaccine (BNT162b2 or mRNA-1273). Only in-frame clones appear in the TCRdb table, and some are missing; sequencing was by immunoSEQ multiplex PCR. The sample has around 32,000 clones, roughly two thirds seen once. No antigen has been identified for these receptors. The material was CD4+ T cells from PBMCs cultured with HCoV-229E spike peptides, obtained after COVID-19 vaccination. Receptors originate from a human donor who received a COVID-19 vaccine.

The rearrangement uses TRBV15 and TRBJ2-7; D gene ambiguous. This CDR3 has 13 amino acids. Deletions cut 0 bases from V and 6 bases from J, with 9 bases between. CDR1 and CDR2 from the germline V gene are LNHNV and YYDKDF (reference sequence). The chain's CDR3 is CATSREVPREQYF. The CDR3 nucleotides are TGTGCCACCAGCAGAGAAGTTCCCCGCGAGCAGTACTTC.

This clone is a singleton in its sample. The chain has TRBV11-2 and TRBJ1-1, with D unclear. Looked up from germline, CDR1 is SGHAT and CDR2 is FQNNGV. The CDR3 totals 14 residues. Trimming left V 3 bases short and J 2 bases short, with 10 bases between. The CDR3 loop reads CASSFGSSNTEAFF. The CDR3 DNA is TGTGCCAGCAGCTTCGGCAGTTCCAACACTGAAGCTTTCTTT.

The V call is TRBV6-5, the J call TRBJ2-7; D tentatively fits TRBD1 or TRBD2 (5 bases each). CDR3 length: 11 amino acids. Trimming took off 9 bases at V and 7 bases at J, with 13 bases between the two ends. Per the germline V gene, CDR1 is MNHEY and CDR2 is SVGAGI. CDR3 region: CARGETGEQYF. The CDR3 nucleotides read TGTGCCAGGGGGGAGACGGGGGAGCAGTACTTC.